This T cell receptor beta chain was sequenced during a study of blood T cell repertoires in COVID-19. Background on the study: Collection of acute and convalescent COVID-19 samples took place in the United States, Italy and Spain.

The germline CDR1 and CDR2 sequences are SGHVS and FQNEAQ. V was pared by 1 base and J by 4 bases, with 10 bases between. CDR3 length: 14 amino acids. Source study methods: The authors estimated nucleated cell counts from reference gene primer amplification. Clones were read by immunoSEQ multiplex PCR, and TCRdb kept only the in-frame ones, dropping some. V, J and clone size reflect that table, while D and trimming were determined from the DNA. The sample shows about 45,000 clones, approximately 80% of them seen only once. Sample: peripheral blood. The TCR originated in a human donor in a cohort sampled during active COVID-19. The chain has TRBV7-8 and TRBJ2-5, with a tentative D call TRBD1 (5 bases). The CDR3 nucleotides read TGTGCCAGCAGCTTAGGGGGCCTAGTAGAGACCCAGTACTTC. This encodes CASSLGGLVETQYF.